These T cell receptor beta chains were read from a single sample in a study of blood T cell repertoires in COVID-19. Profiled with immunoSEQ multiplex PCR; TCRdb holds only in-frame clones, not every one. This table holds around 63,000 clones, over 75% found once. Sequenced material: peripheral blood. All receptors derive from a man between 45 and 60 years old with active COVID-19. The CDR3 runs from the conserved cysteine through the conserved F or W. The order of the fields is V gene, clone size, J gene, D gene, CDR3 DNA, CDR3 protein. The D gene is left open where the match is weak. The size field is filled for only some rows; it gives once, few, many or a size class.

v_gene: TRBV5-5
abundance: NA
j_gene: TRBJ2-1
d_gene: NA
CDR3nt: TGTGCCAGCAGCTCCGAGGCGGACTACAATGAGCAGTTCTTC
CDR3aa: CASSSEADYNEQFF

v_gene: TRBV3-1/TRBV3-2
abundance: NA
j_gene: TRBJ2-7
d_gene: NA
CDR3nt: TGTGCCAGCAGCCAAGTACCACAGGGCGAGCAGTACTTC
CDR3aa: CASSQVPQGEQYF

v_gene: TRBV27
abundance: NA
j_gene: TRBJ1-2
d_gene: NA
CDR3nt: TGTGCCAGCAGTTACAGGGCAGCTAACTATGGCTACACCTTC
CDR3aa: CASSYRAANYGYTF

v_gene: TRBV5-5
abundance: NA
j_gene: TRBJ1-2
d_gene: NA
CDR3nt: TGTGCCAGCAGCTTGGGAACAGCTTCCTATGGCTACACCTTC
CDR3aa: CASSLGTASYGYTF

v_gene: TRBV7-9
abundance: NA
j_gene: TRBJ2-6
d_gene: TRBD1
CDR3nt: TGTGCCAGCGCCCAAGACAGGGTCGGTTTCTCTGGGGCCAACGTCCTGACTTTC
CDR3aa: CASAQDRVGFSGANVLTF

v_gene: TRBV4-3
abundance: NA
j_gene: TRBJ1-5
d_gene: NA
CDR3nt: TGCGCCAGCAGCCAAGATTTGGGAGTGGGTCAGCCCCAGCATTTT
CDR3aa: CASSQDLGVGQPQHF

v_gene: TRBV30
abundance: NA
j_gene: TRBJ1-2
d_gene: TRBD1
CDR3nt: TGTGCCTGGAGTTTTCAGGGGGGAACCTATGGCTACACCTTC
CDR3aa: CAWSFQGGTYGYTF

v_gene: TRBV4-1
abundance: NA
j_gene: TRBJ1-1
d_gene: TRBD1
CDR3nt: TGCGCCAGCAGCCGCGGGACAGGGGGTTACACTGAAGCTTTCTTT
CDR3aa: CASSRGTGGYTEAFF

v_gene: TRBV27
abundance: once
j_gene: TRBJ1-2
d_gene: TRBD1
CDR3nt: TGTGCCAGCAGGGGACAGTATTATGGCTACACCTTC
CDR3aa: CASRGQYYGYTF

v_gene: TRBV7-2
abundance: NA
j_gene: TRBJ1-6
d_gene: NA
CDR3nt: TGTGCCAGCAGCCCCATGGGGCGATCCAATTCACCCCTCCACTTT
CDR3aa: CASSPMGRSNSPLHF

v_gene: TRBV3-1/TRBV3-2
abundance: NA
j_gene: TRBJ2-5
d_gene: NA
CDR3nt: TGTGCCAGCAGCCAAGGTCAGGGGGGGACCCAGTACTTC
CDR3aa: CASSQGQGGTQYF

v_gene: TRBV2
abundance: once
j_gene: TRBJ1-1
d_gene: NA
CDR3nt: TGTGCCAGCCTGGATGGGGGGACGCTGACCTCCACTGAAGCTTTCTTT
CDR3aa: CASLDGGTLTSTEAFF

v_gene: TRBV19
abundance: NA
j_gene: TRBJ1-4
d_gene: TRBD1
CDR3nt: TGTGCCAGTAGCAGGACAGGGGCTAATGAAAAACTGTTTTTT
CDR3aa: CASSRTGANEKLFF

v_gene: TRBV10-1
abundance: many
j_gene: TRBJ1-5
d_gene: NA
CDR3nt: TGCGCCATCAACTCACCGGGACTAACTACTCATGATGCACTGTGTAGCAATCAGCCCCAGCATTTT
CDR3aa: CAINSPGLTTHDALCSNQPQHF

v_gene: TRBV6-5
abundance: NA
j_gene: TRBJ1-2
d_gene: TRBD1
CDR3nt: TGTGCCAGCAGTCGCGGACAGGGGGACGGCTACACCTTC
CDR3aa: CASSRGQGDGYTF

v_gene: TRBV14
abundance: NA
j_gene: TRBJ2-3
d_gene: TRBD2
CDR3nt: TGTGCCAGCAGCCCCGGGGGGATTGGACTAGACTACACAGATACGCAGTATTTT
CDR3aa: CASSPGGIGLDYTDTQYF

v_gene: TRBV7-2
abundance: NA
j_gene: TRBJ1-2
d_gene: TRBD1
CDR3nt: TGTGCCAGCAGCTTAGGGACAGGGAGCTATGGCTACACCTTC
CDR3aa: CASSLGTGSYGYTF

v_gene: TRBV9
abundance: NA
j_gene: TRBJ1-1
d_gene: NA
CDR3nt: TGTGCCAGCAGCCCCAGCGGGATTCGGGGGACTGAAGCTTTCTTT
CDR3aa: CASSPSGIRGTEAFF

v_gene: TRBV4-2
abundance: NA
j_gene: TRBJ2-1
d_gene: NA
CDR3nt: TGTGCCAGCAGCCAAAGATCGACCAGCGGTGAGCAGTTCTTC
CDR3aa: CASSQRSTSGEQFF

v_gene: TRBV19
abundance: NA
j_gene: TRBJ2-3
d_gene: NA
CDR3nt: TGTGCCAGTAGTATAGGACTTCTCGACACAGATACGCAGTATTTT
CDR3aa: CASSIGLLDTDTQYF

v_gene: TRBV18
abundance: NA
j_gene: TRBJ1-6
d_gene: NA
CDR3nt: TGTGCCAGCTCGACAGACTATAATTCACCCCTCCACTTT
CDR3aa: CASSTDYNSPLHF

v_gene: TRBV9
abundance: NA
j_gene: TRBJ2-3
d_gene: NA
CDR3nt: TGTGCCAGCAGCCCCCGCGGCTTCCCCCCAGATACGCAGTATTTT
CDR3aa: CASSPRGFPPDTQYF

v_gene: TRBV7-2
abundance: NA
j_gene: TRBJ1-1
d_gene: NA
CDR3nt: TGTGCCAGCAGCTTAGTAGGGTCAGGGTTTCCTGAAGCTTTCTTT
CDR3aa: CASSLVGSGFPEAFF

v_gene: TRBV4-2
abundance: NA
j_gene: TRBJ2-5
d_gene: TRBD2
CDR3nt: TGTGCCAGCAGCCGGGGACTAGCGGGGGAGCAAGAGACCCAGTACTTC
CDR3aa: CASSRGLAGEQETQYF

v_gene: TRBV29-1
abundance: NA
j_gene: TRBJ2-7
d_gene: NA
CDR3nt: TGCAGCGTTGAGGTCAGGGCCGGCGAGCAGTACTTC
CDR3aa: CSVEVRAGEQYF

v_gene: TRBV7-2
abundance: once
j_gene: TRBJ2-5
d_gene: TRBD2
CDR3nt: TGTGCCAGCAGCTCCAGAGGTCTAGCGGACCAAGAGACCCAGTACTTC
CDR3aa: CASSSRGLADQETQYF

v_gene: TRBV18
abundance: NA
j_gene: TRBJ2-1
d_gene: NA
CDR3nt: TGTGCCAGCTCACCGGAGTTACAGCAGTTCTTC
CDR3aa: CASSPELQQFF